This T cell receptor (beta chain) derives from a study of beta chain features in type 1 diabetes. The overall study: All samples together contributed 90 million to 110 million sorted cells for examination.

Study-wide results and limits: Healthy donors had naive, central memory and Treg TCRB repertoires that appeared less similar than those seen among patients. Researchers could not determine here whether HLA type influences TCRB rearrangement. For cells with high TCR expression, cDNA sequencing could yield over-representation. All four CD4+ subsets of Type 1 diabetes patients contained TCRB CDR3s that were moderately but significantly shorter.

Of note for this clone: Its antigen is unidentified. Within the sample, other DNA sequences also encode this same CDR3.

The study reverse transcribed the entire isolated RNA, so it sequenced expressed TCRB transcripts. The protocol was immunoSEQ multiplex PCR, while the TCRdb copy is restricted to in-frame clones and leaves out a portion. The sample consists of nearly 700,000 clones, about an eighth of them appearing once. The CDR3 has 13 residues. Germline assignment: CDR1 SNHLY and CDR2 FYNNEI. V was pared by 5 bases and J by 1 base, with 5 bases between. The sequencing input was naive CD4+ T cells from blood. The J gene is TRBJ2-2, the V gene TRBV2, with no clear D. The clonotype was recovered from a man between 18 and 35 years old with type 1 diabetes. Written as DNA, the CDR3 is TGTGCCAGCAGTACTGGGAACACCGGGGAGCTGTTTTTT. Translating gives CASSTGNTGELFF.